The 16 T cell receptor beta chains in this list originate from one sample, sequenced in a study of response to subunit inactivated influenza vaccine. TCRdb redid the calling of the RT-PCR reads with MiXCR, one entry per CDR3 protein. The repertoire consists of a few hundred thousand distinct CDR3 sequences, with 11% to 15% occurring once and the leading ten covering 11%. This material consisted of PBMCs from blood, taken 11 to 12 days after vaccination. The origin of the receptors is a man aged 45-60 years who received an inactivated influenza vaccine.

The chain recombines TRBV27 with TRBJ1-2, with unresolved D. The CDR3 is 13 residues long. The germline CDR1 and CDR2 sequences are MNHEY and SMNVEV (reference sequence). V lost 2 bases and J 8 bases, leaving 12 bases between the germline ends. The CDR3 sequence is CASSLAGVGGYTF. The DNA for the CDR3 is TGTGCCAGCAGTTTAGCAGGAGTCGGCGGCTACACCTTC.

CDR3 sequence reads: CASSLIVPGELFF. The CDR3 DNA reads TGTGCCAGCAGCCTAATTGTCCCCGGGGAGCTGTTTTTT. The chain has TRBV3-1 and TRBJ2-2; D is unresolved. Germline lookup yields CDR1 LGHDT and CDR2 YNNKEL (reference sequence). With 4 bases removed from V and 6 bases from J, the gap between germline ends came to 9 bases. The CDR3 runs 13 residues.

The chain combines TRBV25-1 with TRBJ1-4; D is perhaps TRBD1 (5 bases). The V end lost 3 bases, the J end lost 5 bases, and 10 bases lay between the germline ends. The CDR3 contains 14 residues. CDR1 is MGHDK and CDR2 is SYGVNS in the germline V gene. Written as DNA, the CDR3 is TGTGCCAGCAGTGAGCCTAGACAGAATGAAAAACTGTTTTTT. Translation: CASSEPRQNEKLFF.

The chain joins TRBV12-3 or TRBV12-4 to TRBJ2-3; D not resolved. The CDR3 is 15 residues long. The V end lost 1 base, the J end lost 2 bases, and 10 bases lay between the germline ends. CDR3 sequence reads: CASSLGAGSTDTQYF. The CDR3 DNA reads TGTGCCAGCAGTTTAGGGGCTGGATCCACAGATACGCAGTATTTT.

This chain connects TRBV5-4 to TRBJ2-2, with 11 nucleotides matching TRBD2. Per germline, CDR1 SGHNT and CDR2 YYREEE (reference sequence). The CDR3 runs to 16 residues. Losses at the gene ends were 4 bases for V and 1 base for J; bases not matched to a gene: 3. The CDR3 region has the DNA TGTGCCAGCAGCACAGGACTAGCGGGGAACACCGGGGAGCTGTTTTTT. Amino acids: CASSTGLAGNTGELFF.

J is TRBJ2-7 and V is TRBV28, with TRBD1 identical over 8 bases. Germline V lookup: CDR1 MDHEN, CDR2 SYDVKM. V shed 6 bases and J 5 bases; nucleotides not matched to a gene: 9. The CDR3 covers 14 residues. The CDR3 nucleotides are TGTGCCAGCAGCCCACAGGGGGTGTTCGACGAGCAGTACTTC. It encodes CASSPQGVFDEQYF.

This clonotype was seen only a few times. This chain joins TRBV20-1 and TRBJ1-5; 8 bases are shared with TRBD1. This CDR3 has 14 residues. In germline, CDR1 is DFQATT, CDR2 SNEGSKA (reference sequence). Trimming took 5 bases from V and 5 from J; bases not matched to a gene: 8. CDR3 in DNA: TGCAGTGCTGAAGACAGGGGAGGGCATCAGCCCCAGCATTTT. As protein: CSAEDRGGHQPQHF.

This chain links TRBV2 with TRBJ2-3, with 9 bases that match TRBD2. CDR1 and CDR2 (germline): SNHLY, FYNNEI. The V gene end was trimmed by 8 bases and the J gene end by 4 bases; junction bases not matched to a gene: 4. The CDR3 runs 13 residues. The CDR3 nucleotides read TGTGCCAGCGGCGGGGGGGCCCCAGATACGCAGTATTTT. This sequence encodes CASGGGAPDTQYF.

This clonotype was observed a few times. The V and J genes are TRBV4-3 and TRBJ1-5, with 7 bases identical to TRBD1. Trimming cost V 1 base and J 1 base; bases outside gene matches: 16. The germline V gene has CDR1 LGHNA and CDR2 YSLEER. This CDR3 is built from 20 residues. In nucleotides, the CDR3 is TGCGCCAGCAGCCAAGTTCTTTCGTCAGGGGGGGATGTGAGCAATCAGCCCCAGCATTTT. Translating gives CASSQVLSSGGDVSNQPQHF.

Ten or more counts support this clonotype. This chain uses TRBV10-3 with TRBJ1-1, with TRBD1 identical over 7 bases. The CDR3 spans 14 residues. Germline V lookup: CDR1 ENHRY, CDR2 SYGVKD. Trimming at V came to 6 bases and at J to 7 bases, leaving 11 bases not matched to a gene. CDR3 nucleotide sequence: TGTGCCATCAGACAGGGGACCCTCTACGGTGAAGCTTTCTTT. Its protein product is CAIRQGTLYGEAFF.

This clonotype was counted only a few times. V usage is TRBV7-8 and J usage is TRBJ2-1, with 12 bases that match TRBD2. V was pared by 1 base and J by 6 bases, with 4 bases of the junction left unmatched. CDR1 and CDR2 (germline): SGHVS, FQNEAQ. This CDR3 is 16 amino acids long. The CDR3 reads CASSLGLAGAFNEQFF. CDR3 nucleotides: TGTGCCAGCAGCTTAGGACTAGCGGGAGCCTTCAATGAGCAGTTCTTC.

The chain couples TRBV6-5 to TRBJ1-2, with D perhaps TRBD1 (6 bases). The CDR3 has 15 amino acids. V was cut by 2 bases and J by 2 bases, with 12 bases left in between. From germline, CDR1 is MNHEY and CDR2 SVGAGI. The DNA of the CDR3 is TGTGCCAGCAGTTACGCGGGACACATAAACTATGGCTACACCTTC. Protein product: CASSYAGHINYGYTF.

At least ten counts were recorded for this clonotype. The J gene is TRBJ2-3, the V gene TRBV29-1; a weak D match, TRBD1 (6 bases). In germline, CDR1 is SQVTM, CDR2 ANQGSEA. CDR3 length: 13 residues. CDR3 DNA: TGCACCTCCGATTACAGGGACACAGATACGCAGTATTTT. It encodes CTSDYRDTDTQYF.

The chain recombines TRBV5-1 with TRBJ2-1, with D possibly called TRBD1 or TRBD2 (5 bases each). This CDR3 has 15 amino acids. Trimming shortened V by 1 base and J by 4 bases, and 12 bases separated the two germline ends. CDR1 is SGHRS, CDR2 YFSETQ, per germline. The CDR3 DNA sequence: TGCGCCAGCAGCTTGATCGGGACGGCTTACAATGAGCAGTTCTTC. Translating gives CASSLIGTAYNEQFF.

The genes are TRBV5-1 and TRBJ2-5, with D possibly called TRBD1 or TRBD2 (5 bases each). The CDR3 sequence is 12 residues long. Between the trimmed V and J ends, which lost 7 bases and 1 base, there was a span of 8 bases. In germline, CDR1 is SGHRS, CDR2 YFSETQ. This chain's CDR3 is CASRGVQETQYF. For the CDR3, the DNA is TGCGCCAGCCGAGGGGTCCAAGAGACCCAGTACTTC.

The rearrangement links TRBV7-8 to TRBJ1-5, with 7 bases that match TRBD1. After removal of 4 bases from V and 7 bases from J, the junction contained 7 bases not matched to a gene. This CDR3 has 14 residues. The germline V gene has CDR1 SGHVS and CDR2 FQNEAQ. CDR3 residues: CASSSGQVGQPQHF. DNA for the CDR3: TGTGCCAGCAGCTCTGGACAGGTCGGACAGCCCCAGCATTTT.